This T cell receptor (beta chain) was profiled in a study of identical twins. Study-level points and caveats: Clonotypes of the beta chain that were abundant in cord blood carried fewer insertions (memory repertoires showed none).

The CDR3 has 16 amino acids. Germline CDR1 reads SNHLY; CDR2 reads FYNNEI. Trimming left V 5 bases short and J 7 bases short, with 21 bases between. A remark on this clonotype: The target antigen is unknown.

Each cDNA held unique molecular identifiers, and template switching gave it a universal primer site. From the 5' RACE reads, TCRdb called clonotypes with MiXCR, one entry per CDR3 protein. Of 420,000 or so distinct CDR3 sequences in the sample, less than 20% are singletons; the top ten hold 10% to 15%. The receptor comes from a man aged 50-59 years in good health. The sequenced sample was naive T cells sorted from blood. This sequence joins TRBV2 and TRBJ1-5; tentative D call: TRBD1 (6 bases). This CDR3 reads CASSQTRKQGGQPQHF. CDR3 sequence (DNA): TGTGCCAGCAGTCAGACACGGAAACAGGGTGGGCAGCCCCAGCATTTT.